This TCR beta chain is from a study of T-cell memory formation after mild COVID-19. The TCR alpha and TCR beta cDNA libraries, bearing sample barcodes and UMIs, were generated by 5'RACE using constant-segment primers. TCRdb passed the 5' RACE reads through MiXCR, listing each CDR3 protein once. The table includes under 300,000 distinct CDR3 sequences, around 8% detected once. CDR1 and CDR2 from the germline V gene are GTSNPN and SVGIG (reference sequence). The CDR3 spans 17 residues. V dropped 0 bases and J dropped 0 bases, with 15 bases sitting between them. The TCR originated in a man aged 18 to 29 who had mild COVID-19 (a few samples of this study predate the infection). Cell type and time point are not known. The specimen sequenced was PBMCs or a T cell subset sorted from them (not recorded which). This chain uses TRBV30 with TRBJ1-5; perhaps TRBD1 as D (5 bases). The CDR3 DNA follows: TGTGCCTGGAGTGTACGATGGGGGTCGGGTAGCAATCAGCCCCAGCATTTT. Its protein product is CAWSVRWGSGSNQPQHF.